This entry lists 27 T cell receptor beta chains sequenced from one sample in a study of blood T cell repertoires in COVID-19. The repertoire was sequenced with immunoSEQ multiplex PCR; TCRdb's copy has only in-frame clones and lacks some. The table lists roughly 250,000 clones, roughly nine tenths of them singletons. The sample comprised peripheral blood. The receptors come from a woman aged 25 to 39 with COVID-19, enrolled during active disease.

V is TRBV10-3 and J is TRBJ2-3; possible D gene TRBD1, 6 bases. Per the germline V gene, CDR1 is ENHRY and CDR2 is SYGVKD. The V and J ends lost 11 bases and 6 bases respectively, with 18 bases between them. This CDR3 region has 13 residues. The CDR3 region is CASADRISDTQYF. In DNA, the CDR3 is TGTGCCTCCGCGGACAGAATATCGGATACGCAGTATTTT.

The rearrangement uses TRBV5-1 and TRBJ1-3, with TRBD1 matching 11 bases. The trim removed 4 bases at V and 9 bases at J, leaving 6 bases unmatched. The CDR3 consists of 14 residues. Germline CDR1 SGHRS, CDR2 YFSETQ. The CDR3 is CASSDGTGGGTIYF. The CDR3 nucleotides are TGCGCCAGCAGCGACGGGACAGGGGGAGGCACCATATATTTT.

The chain employs TRBV28 and TRBJ2-5; possible D gene TRBD2, 7 bases. Germline V gene sequence: CDR1 MDHEN, CDR2 SYDVKM. The V end lost 6 bases, the J end lost 2 bases, and 13 bases lay between the germline ends. CDR3 length equals 14 residues. DNA for the CDR3: TGTGCCAGCAGCCTAGGGGGGGAACAAGAGACCCAGTACTTC. Residues: CASSLGGEQETQYF. The entire variable domain, with the rest obtained from reference TRBV28 and TRBJ2-5, is as follows: DVKVTQSSRYLVKRTGEKVFLECVQDMDHENMFWYRQDPGLGLRLIYFSYDVKMKEKGDIPEGYSVSREKKERFSLILESASTNQTSMYLCASSLGGEQETQYFGPGTRLLVL.

This clone was recorded once. This chain joins TRBV4-1 and TRBJ1-2, with 8 positions matching TRBD1. The germline gives CDR1 MGHRA, CDR2 YSYEKL. This CDR3 comprises 15 residues. Germline trimming cut 1 base from V and 6 bases from J; bases unmatched to any gene: 7. The CDR3 region has the DNA TGCGCCAGCAGCCAAGCCCCCCAGGGGGCGGATGGCTACACCTTC. The encoded protein is CASSQAPQGADGYTF.

The chain employs TRBV5-1 and TRBJ1-4; D gene uncertain. Between the trimmed V and J ends, which lost 5 bases and 4 bases, there was a span of 9 bases. The CDR3 contains 13 residues. Germline loops: CDR1 SGHRS, CDR2 YFSETQ. The CDR3 bases are TGCGCCAGCAGTCGGGGAGGTAATGAAAAACTGTTTTTT. It translates to CASSRGGNEKLFF.

This clone was counted between two and nine times. J is TRBJ1-4 and V is TRBV7-6, with D possibly TRBD1 on 5 matching bases. CDR1 is SGHVS, CDR2 FNYEAQ, per germline. Trimming shortened V by 5 bases and J by 7 bases, and 17 bases separated the two germline ends. CDR3 size: 15 residues. CDR3 sequence: CASSPHGGGGEKLFF. The CDR3 bases are TGTGCCAGCAGCCCTCACGGGGGAGGAGGTGAAAAACTGTTTTTT. Drawing the rest from reference TRBV7-6 and TRBJ1-4, the complete variable domain is GAGVSQSPRYKVTKRGQDVALRCDPISGHVSLYWYRQALGQGPEFLTYFNYEAQQDKSGLPNDRFSAERPEGSISTLTIQRTEQRDSAMYRCASSPHGGGGEKLFFGSGTQLSVL.

This clone was observed a few times. The chain combines TRBV29-1 with TRBJ1-1; D perhaps matches TRBD1 (5 bases). Trimming stripped 7 bases from V and 0 bases from J, with 18 bases between. The CDR3 is 15 residues long. Germline loops: CDR1 SQVTM, CDR2 ANQGSEA. The CDR3 here is CSAGAGWAMNTEAFF. The DNA for the CDR3 is TGCAGCGCTGGGGCAGGGTGGGCTATGAACACTGAAGCTTTCTTT.

The gene calls are TRBV10-3 and TRBJ1-2, with 7 bases identical to TRBD1. This CDR3 is built from 16 residues. J lost 1 base, V lost 3 bases, and 8 bases had no gene match. Germline CDR1 and CDR2: ENHRY and SYGVKD. Here the CDR3 DNA reads TGTGCCATCAGTGAACCAGGGACAGCGGTTAACTATGGCTACACCTTC. It translates to CAISEPGTAVNYGYTF.

The chain is built from TRBV27 and TRBJ2-1, with 7 bases matching TRBD2. In germline, CDR1 is MNHEY, CDR2 SMNVEV (reference sequence). Trimming removed 1 base from V and 7 bases from J; junction bases left unmatched: 7. The CDR3 extends over 15 amino acids. The CDR3: CASSLLGLINNEQFF. DNA for the CDR3: TGTGCCAGCAGTTTATTGGGACTAATTAATAATGAGCAGTTCTTC.

The rearrangement uses TRBV19 and TRBJ1-2; TRBD1 matches 7 bases. The CDR3 has 14 amino acids. CDR1 and CDR2 from the germline V gene are LNHDA and SQIVND (reference sequence). The trim removed 8 bases at V and 8 bases at J, leaving 14 bases unmatched. In DNA form, the CDR3 reads TGTGCCAGTCACCCAGTCAATCAGGGGGAAGGCTACACCTTC. Protein product: CASHPVNQGEGYTF. Complete variable domain (other parts from reference TRBV19 and TRBJ1-2): DGGITQSPKYLFRKEGQNVTLSCEQNLNHDAMYWYRQDPGQGLRLIYYSQIVNDFQKGDIAEGYSVSREKKESFPLTVTSAQKNPTAFYLCASHPVNQGEGYTFGSGTRLTVV.

V usage is TRBV7-9 and J usage is TRBJ1-2; D is possibly TRBD1 (5 bases). The CDR3 contains 15 residues. Germline V gene sequence: CDR1 SEHNR, CDR2 FQNEAQ (reference sequence). Trimming took 5 bases from V and 3 from J, leaving 16 bases between them. CDR3 protein: CASSPSGGADYGYTF. In DNA, the CDR3 is TGTGCCAGCAGCCCCTCGGGAGGGGCGGACTATGGCTACACCTTC.

The chain recombines TRBV6-5 with TRBJ1-3; TRBD1 aligns across 7 bases. Germline lookup yields CDR1 MNHEY and CDR2 SVGAGI. This CDR3 contains 15 residues. V gave up 6 bases and J gave up 2 bases; unmatched junction bases: 7. The CDR3: CASRYTGEAGNTIYF. The CDR3 nucleotides are TGTGCCAGCAGATATACAGGGGAAGCTGGAAACACCATATATTTT.

The chain employs TRBV11-2 and TRBJ2-5; 8 nucleotides align to TRBD1. This CDR3 is 18 amino acids long. V lost 1 base, J lost 2 bases, and 12 bases stayed unmatched. The germline CDR1 and CDR2 sequences are SGHAT and FQNNGV. The CDR3 loop is CASSLGQGANLEQETQYF. For the CDR3, the DNA is TGTGCCAGCAGCTTAGGGCAGGGGGCTAATTTGGAGCAAGAGACCCAGTACTTC.

The chain recombines TRBV11-2 with TRBJ2-7; the match to TRBD1 covers 8 bases. CDR3 length: 17 amino acids. Per germline, CDR1 SGHAT and CDR2 FQNNGV. V shed 3 bases and J 4 bases; nucleotides not matched to a gene: 14. CDR3 region: CASSLHGGRTGLYEQYF. The CDR3 nucleotides read TGTGCCAGCAGCTTGCATGGGGGACGGACAGGGTTGTACGAGCAGTACTTC.

V and J are TRBV5-1 and TRBJ2-5; D not resolved. Trimming took 0 bases from V and 1 from J, leaving 7 bases between them. The CDR3 is 14 residues long. Germline V lookup: CDR1 SGHRS, CDR2 YFSETQ. The CDR3: CASSLVTRQETQYF. In nucleotides, the CDR3 is TGCGCCAGCAGCTTGGTAACACGCCAAGAGACCCAGTACTTC. The variable domain in full, completed from reference TRBV5-1 and TRBJ2-5, reads KAGVTQTPRYLIKTRGQQVTLSCSPISGHRSVSWYQQTPGQGLQFLFEYFSETQRNKGNFPGRFSGRQFSNSRSEMNVSTLELGDSALYLCASSLVTRQETQYFGPGTRLLVL.

The chain is built from TRBV5-1 and TRBJ2-1, with TRBD2 identical over 8 bases. The CDR3 length is 14 residues. Trimming removed 4 bases from V and 2 bases from J; junction bases left unmatched: 2. Germline V gene lookup returns CDR1 SGHRS and CDR2 YFSETQ. CDR3 DNA: TGCGCCAGCAGCCAGGGACTAGCCTACAATGAGCAGTTCTTC. This gives the protein CASSQGLAYNEQFF.

This clone was seen more than once but under ten times. This chain uses TRBV28 with TRBJ1-6; D gene uncertain. Per the germline V gene, CDR1 is MDHEN and CDR2 is SYDVKM. The V end lost 6 bases, the J end lost 2 bases, and 11 bases lay between the germline ends. The CDR3 sequence is 15 residues long. Here the CDR3 reads CASRSPSPYNSPLHF. The CDR3 nucleotides are TGTGCCAGCAGGTCGCCAAGCCCCTATAATTCACCCCTCCACTTT.

V is TRBV5-4 and J is TRBJ1-2; tentatively, D is TRBD1 (6 bases). The CDR3 runs to 15 residues. Germline values: CDR1 SGHNT, CDR2 YYREEE (reference sequence). V lost 2 bases and J 6 bases, leaving 17 bases between the germline ends. The chain's CDR3 is CASSFLGGRGNGYTF. CDR3 in DNA: TGTGCCAGCAGCTTTCTCGGTGGCAGGGGTAATGGCTACACCTTC.

The chain couples TRBV4-2 to TRBJ2-3, with TRBD2 matching over 8 bases. V was clipped by 0 bases and J by 4 bases; unmatched bases: 9. Germline CDR1 reads LGHNA; CDR2 reads YNFKEQ. This CDR3 spans 17 amino acids. In nucleotides, the CDR3 is TGTGCCAGCAGCCAAGATCCGGCGGGGGGCGGGGCAGATACGCAGTATTTT. Residues: CASSQDPAGGGADTQYF.

The chain links TRBV10-3 to TRBJ2-2, with D possibly being TRBD1 (5 bases). The V gene lost 7 bases and the J gene lost 0 bases, with 9 bases spanning the gap. The CDR3 loop spans 14 amino acids. Germline CDR1 ENHRY, CDR2 SYGVKD. The CDR3 DNA sequence: TGTGCCATCAAAAGGGGTCCGAACACCGGGGAGCTGTTTTTT. Amino acids: CAIKRGPNTGELFF.

This chain joins TRBV5-6 and TRBJ1-2; the D gene is possibly TRBD1 (6 bases). CDR3 size: 13 residues. Trimming removed 2 bases at V and 8 bases at J, with 13 bases between. The germline V gene encodes CDR1 SGHDT and CDR2 YYEEEE. The CDR3 here is CASSFRGGGGYTF. CDR3 in DNA: TGTGCCAGCAGCTTCAGGGGTGGGGGAGGCTACACCTTC.

The rearrangement links TRBV9 to TRBJ2-1, with D perhaps TRBD2 (6 bases). Germline V gene lookup returns CDR1 SGDLS and CDR2 YYNGEE. Trimming left V 0 bases short and J 4 bases short, with 11 bases between. CDR3 length: 15 amino acids. The CDR3: CASSVGGGEYNEQFF. In nucleotides, the CDR3 is TGTGCCAGCAGCGTAGGTGGCGGGGAATACAATGAGCAGTTCTTC.

The chain has TRBV5-5 and TRBJ1-4; no reliable D call. Germline CDR1 SGHKS, CDR2 YYEKEE (reference sequence). The CDR3 totals 14 residues. V was trimmed by 4 bases and J by 0 bases, leaving 7 bases between them. The CDR3 here is CASSRSATNEKLFF. The CDR3 nucleotides are TGTGCCAGCAGCCGCAGTGCAACTAATGAAAAACTGTTTTTT.

This clone has a single count. The chain couples TRBV6-6 to TRBJ1-5; TRBD1 might be the D (6 bases). Germline values: CDR1 MNHNY, CDR2 SVGAGI (reference sequence). Between the trimmed V and J ends, which lost 0 bases and 11 bases, there was a span of 14 bases. The CDR3 spans 14 residues. The CDR3 reads CASSYSPMGAAQHF. The CDR3 DNA sequence: TGTGCCAGCAGTTACTCGCCCATGGGGGCAGCCCAGCATTTT.

This clone was counted between two and nine times. This rearrangement joins TRBV29-1 to TRBJ2-2; 9 bases are a match to TRBD1. Per the germline V gene, CDR1 is SQVTM and CDR2 is ANQGSEA. This CDR3 has 14 amino acids. With V trimmed by 6 bases and J by 0 bases, 2 bases remained unmatched. CDR3 sequence: CSVRDRANTGELFF. The CDR3 nucleotides read TGCAGCGTCAGGGACAGGGCGAACACCGGGGAGCTGTTTTTT.

This clone is a singleton in its sample. The chain combines TRBV6-2 or TRBV6-3 with TRBJ1-5; D gene unclear. V lost 2 bases, J lost 4 bases, and 9 bases lay in between. The CDR3 has 14 amino acids. CDR1 is MNHEY, CDR2 SVGEGT, per germline. CDR3 region: CASSYNSPNQPQHF. The CDR3 region has the DNA TGTGCCAGCAGTTACAACAGCCCAAATCAGCCCCAGCATTTT.

V usage is TRBV5-1 and J usage is TRBJ2-1; perhaps TRBD1 as D (6 bases). Trimming removed 7 bases at V and 0 bases at J, with 17 bases between. The CDR3 extends over 16 amino acids. CDR1 SGHRS and CDR2 YFSETQ come from the germline V gene. CDR3 coding DNA: TGCGCCAGCTCCAAAGCCGGGACACCCTCCTACAATGAGCAGTTCTTC. Its protein is CASSKAGTPSYNEQFF. The whole variable domain, filled in from reference TRBV5-1 and TRBJ2-1, reads KAGVTQTPRYLIKTRGQQVTLSCSPISGHRSVSWYQQTPGQGLQFLFEYFSETQRNKGNFPGRFSGRQFSNSRSEMNVSTLELGDSALYLCASSKAGTPSYNEQFFGPGTRLTVL.